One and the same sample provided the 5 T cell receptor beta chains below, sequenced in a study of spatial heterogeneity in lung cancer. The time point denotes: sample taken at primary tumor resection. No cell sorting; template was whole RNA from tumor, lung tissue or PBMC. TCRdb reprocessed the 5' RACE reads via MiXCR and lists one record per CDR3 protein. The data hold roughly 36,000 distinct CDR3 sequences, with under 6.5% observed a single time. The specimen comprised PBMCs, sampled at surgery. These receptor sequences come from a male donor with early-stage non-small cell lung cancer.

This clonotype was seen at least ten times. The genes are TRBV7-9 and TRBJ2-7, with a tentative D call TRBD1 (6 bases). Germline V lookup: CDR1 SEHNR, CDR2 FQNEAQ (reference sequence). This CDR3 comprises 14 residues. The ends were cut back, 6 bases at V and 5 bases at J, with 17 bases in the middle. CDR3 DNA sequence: TGTGCCAGCAGTCGAACAGGGTCTCTCAACGAGCAGTACTTC. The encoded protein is CASSRTGSLNEQYF.

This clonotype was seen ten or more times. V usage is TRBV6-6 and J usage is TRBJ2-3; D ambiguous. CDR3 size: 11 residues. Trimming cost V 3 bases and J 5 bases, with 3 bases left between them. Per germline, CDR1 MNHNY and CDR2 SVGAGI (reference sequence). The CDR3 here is CASSYLDTQYF. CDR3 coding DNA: TGTGCCAGCAGTTATTTAGATACGCAGTATTTT.

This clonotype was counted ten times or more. CDR3 in amino acids: CASRTGGTYNEQFF. In nucleotides, the CDR3 is TGTGCCAGCAGGACAGGGGGCACCTACAATGAGCAGTTCTTC. The rearrangement joins TRBV28 to TRBJ2-1, with 10 bases identical to TRBD1. CDR3 size: 14 residues. Trimming took 6 bases from V and 2 from J; bases not matched to a gene: 1. CDR1 and CDR2 from the germline V gene are MDHEN and SYDVKM.

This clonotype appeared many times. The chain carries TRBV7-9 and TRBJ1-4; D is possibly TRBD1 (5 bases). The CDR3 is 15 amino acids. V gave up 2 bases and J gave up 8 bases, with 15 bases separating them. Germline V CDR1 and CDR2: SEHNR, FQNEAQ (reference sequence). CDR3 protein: CASSLLGTGGEKLFF. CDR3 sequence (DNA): TGTGCCAGCAGCTTATTAGGGACGGGGGGAGAAAAACTGTTTTTT.

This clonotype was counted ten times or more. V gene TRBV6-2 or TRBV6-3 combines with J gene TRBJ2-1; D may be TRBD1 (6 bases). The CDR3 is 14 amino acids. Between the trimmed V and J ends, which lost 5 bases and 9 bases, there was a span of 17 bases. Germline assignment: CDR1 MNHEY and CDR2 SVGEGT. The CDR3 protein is CASSSRQESGEQFF. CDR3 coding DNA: TGTGCCAGCAGTAGCCGACAGGAGAGCGGTGAGCAGTTCTTC.